This TCR beta chain was profiled in a study of blood T cell repertoires in COVID-19. The CDR3 contains 14 residues. V gave up 9 bases and J gave up 4 bases; unmatched junction bases: 8. Germline V gene lookup returns CDR1 SNHLY and CDR2 FYNNEI. Clones were sequenced by immunoSEQ multiplex PCR, and TCRdb holds only the in-frame ones, with some missing. The sample records fewer than 250,000 clones, approximately 90% being singletons. One Seattle source followed patients from active infection through their disease course. The chain joins TRBV2 to TRBJ1-2, with 10 bases identical to TRBD1. The sample comprised peripheral blood. The TCR sequence derives from a man aged 55 to 69 with COVID-19, enrolled during active disease. DNA for the CDR3: TGTGCCAGGGGGAAGAGGACAGGGGGCTATGGCTACACCTTC. Its translation is CARGKRTGGYGYTF.